Listed here are 19 T cell receptor beta chains from one sample, sequenced in a study of regulatory T cells in long-lasting Graves disease. Arm-PCR with iRepertoire HTBI primers amplified the CDR3 regions for these TCR beta libraries. Each CDR3 protein gets one entry after TCRdb re-called the multiplex PCR reads with MiXCR. The sample includes roughly 560,000 distinct CDR3 sequences, about 16% of them seen just once. Time point indicated: newly diagnosed GD, antithyroid drugs for less than 3 months. PBMC-extracted RNA yielded the TCR library. These sequences were also reported in another study, on T cells in Graves' hyperthyroidism and ophthalmopathy.

The sequenced sample was peripheral blood mononuclear cells (PBMCs), obtained at new diagnosis, from a patient treated with antithyroid drugs. The source is a middle-aged woman with Graves disease.

At least ten counts were recorded for this clonotype. The J gene is TRBJ1-1, the V gene TRBV12-3 or TRBV12-4, with 7 bases lining up with TRBD1. Trimming took 6 bases from V and 1 from J; bases not matched to a gene: 8. The CDR3 sequence is 15 residues long. CDR3 coding DNA: TGTGCCAGCAGGAGACAGGGAGCTTCGAACACTGAAGCTTTCTTT. Translation gives CASRRQGASNTEAFF.

In its sample, this clonotype was seen a few times. The rearrangement joins TRBV11-2 to TRBJ2-1; D is unresolved. Germline assignment: CDR1 SGHAT and CDR2 FQNNGV. V lost 7 bases and J 4 bases, leaving 14 bases between the germline ends. There are 14 residues in the CDR3. The CDR3 sequence: CASKTDRVYNEQFF. In DNA, the CDR3 is TGTGCCAGCAAAACCGATCGGGTGTACAATGAGCAGTTCTTC.

This clonotype was detected only once. A much larger clone differs from this one at a single base, so this may be a read error. V gene TRBV6-2 or TRBV6-3 combines with J gene TRBJ2-2; 9 bases map to TRBD1. The CDR3 contains 16 residues. The germline gives CDR1 MNHEY, CDR2 SVGEGT. The CDR3 reads CTSSLDRGGVGGELFF. CDR3 in DNA: TGTACCAGCAGTTTGGACAGGGGAGGAGTAGGCGGGGAGCTGTTTTTT.

This clonotype was counted at least ten times. Sequence at one end of the junction differs from germline and may be a read error. This chain joins TRBV7-7 and TRBJ2-1, with D perhaps matching TRBD1 (5 bases). Germline lookup yields CDR1 SSHAT and CDR2 FNYEAQ (reference sequence). The CDR3 totals 13 residues. Here the CDR3 DNA reads TGTGCTAGCAGCACAGCAAGGGGAAATGAGCAGTTCTTC. This sequence encodes CASSTARGNEQFF.

This clonotype was detected many times. The gene calls are TRBV10-3 and TRBJ2-7; possibly TRBD1 for D (7 bases). The V gene's germline CDR1 is ENHRY and CDR2 SYGVKD. V lost 2 bases, J lost 3 bases, and 14 bases lay in between. The CDR3 has 15 amino acids. CDR3 loop: CAISEGQGGIYEQYF. The DNA of the CDR3 is TGTGCCATCAGTGAGGGGCAGGGGGGAATCTACGAGCAGTACTTC.

This clonotype has a count of ten or more. The chain joins TRBV20-1 to TRBJ1-1; unclear D gene. Germline V gene data show CDR1 as DFQATT and CDR2 as SNEGSKA (reference sequence). Trimming left V 5 bases short and J 2 bases short, with 6 bases between. The CDR3 runs to 11 residues. CDR3 loop: CSAYDNTEAFF. The CDR3 bases are TGCAGTGCTTATGACAACACTGAAGCTTTCTTT.

CDR3 sequence reads: CASGTTLYYGYTF. The CDR3 nucleotides read TGTGCCAGCGGGACAACTTTGTACTATGGCTACACCTTC. V gene TRBV12-3 or TRBV12-4 combines with J gene TRBJ1-2; D is possibly TRBD1 (6 bases). Trimming took off 8 bases at V and 3 bases at J, with 13 bases between the two ends. The CDR3 runs 13 residues.

J is TRBJ2-5 and V is TRBV18, with D possibly being TRBD1 (6 bases). The V gene lost 11 bases and the J gene lost 6 bases, with 22 bases spanning the gap. CDR3 length equals 14 residues. Germline loops: CDR1 KGHSH, CDR2 LQKENI. CDR3 amino acids: CAAYVGQSKKTQYF. The DNA of the CDR3 is TGTGCCGCCTACGTAGGACAGAGTAAAAAGACCCAGTACTTC.

The V and J genes are TRBV7-9 and TRBJ1-3, with TRBD1 as a possible D gene (5 bases). CDR3 length: 14 amino acids. The germline CDR1 and CDR2 sequences are SEHNR and FQNEAQ (reference sequence). Trimming took off 6 bases at V and 6 bases at J, with 15 bases between the two ends. DNA for the CDR3: TGTGCCAGCAGTCCACCCCAGGGATCAAACACCATATATTTT. Translated, it gives CASSPPQGSNTIYF.

The chain is built from TRBV19 and TRBJ1-2; no clear D. The length of the CDR3 is 13 residues. Trimming took off 4 bases at V and 6 bases at J, with 12 bases between the two ends. Per germline, CDR1 LNHDA and CDR2 SQIVND (reference sequence). In DNA form, the CDR3 reads TGTGCCAGTAGTAACGGGATCCGAAATGGCTACACCTTC. Translating it yields CASSNGIRNGYTF.

The CDR3 DNA reads as TGTGCCAGTAGAGGGGACAGAAACTACGAGCAGTACTTC. Protein sequence: CASRGDRNYEQYF. V usage is TRBV19 and J usage is TRBJ2-7; 7 bases match TRBD1. Trimming cost V 6 bases and J 3 bases; bases outside gene matches: 5. The CDR3 spans 13 residues. The V gene's germline CDR1 is LNHDA and CDR2 SQIVND (reference sequence). Full variable domain (remainder filled in from reference TRBV19 and TRBJ2-7): DGGITQSPKYLFRKEGQNVTLSCEQNLNHDAMYWYRQDPGQGLRLIYYSQIVNDFQKGDIAEGYSVSREKKESFPLTVTSAQKNPTAFYLCASRGDRNYEQYFGPGTRLTVT.

This clonotype was counted many times. This chain uses TRBV9 with TRBJ1-2; D call uncertain. This CDR3 contains 13 residues. V was pared by 0 bases and J by 2 bases, with 5 bases between. Germline V lookup: CDR1 SGDLS, CDR2 YYNGEE. The CDR3 loop reads CASSVDQNYGYTF. The CDR3 region has the DNA TGTGCCAGCAGCGTAGATCAAAACTATGGCTACACCTTC.

V and J are TRBV20-1 and TRBJ2-4; 8 bases are shared with TRBD2. This CDR3 region has 15 residues. Germline CDR1 is DFQATT and CDR2 is SNEGSKA (reference sequence). V lost 5 bases, J lost 6 bases, and 12 bases stayed unmatched. The CDR3 loop is CSALPGGSTGNIQYF. CDR3 nucleotide sequence: TGCAGTGCTCTACCGGGAGGGTCAACGGGAAACATTCAGTACTTC.

A few counts support this clonotype. This sequence joins TRBV18 and TRBJ1-4; possibly TRBD1 for D (6 bases). The CDR3 has 15 residues. The germline CDR1 and CDR2 sequences are KGHSH and LQKENI. The V end lost 2 bases, the J end lost 7 bases, and 14 bases lay between the germline ends. The CDR3 sequence: CASSPTTGLAEKLFF. The CDR3 nucleotides read TGTGCCAGCTCACCAACAACAGGGTTGGCTGAAAAACTGTTTTTT.

This clonotype has just a few counts. The chain joins TRBV10-1 to TRBJ2-5; tentative D call: TRBD1 (6 bases). Trimming removed 0 bases at V and 11 bases at J, with 19 bases between. The CDR3 has 15 amino acids. The germline V gene has CDR1 WNHNN and CDR2 SYGVQD (reference sequence). CDR3 in amino acids: CASSESRAGVNEQYF. The CDR3 DNA reads TGCGCCAGCAGTGAGTCGAGGGCAGGGGTCAATGAGCAGTACTTC.

This clonotype has a count of ten or more. The chain is built from TRBV4-1 and TRBJ1-6; D is undetermined. The CDR3 consists of 17 residues. The ends were cut back, 0 bases at V and 10 bases at J, with 19 bases in the middle. The germline CDR1 and CDR2 sequences are MGHRA and YSYEKL. The CDR3 region is CASSQDWADLVRSPLHF. The DNA for the CDR3 is TGCGCCAGCAGCCAAGATTGGGCGGACCTAGTCAGGTCACCCCTCCACTTT.

This clonotype was seen a handful of times. The chain recombines TRBV6-1 with TRBJ2-1; no reliable D call. Trimming left V 4 bases short and J 9 bases short, with 4 bases between. The length of the CDR3 is 10 residues. Germline lookup yields CDR1 MNHNS and CDR2 SASEGT. The CDR3 DNA sequence: TGTGCCAGCAGTGCGGTTGAGCAGTTCTTC. Residues: CASSAVEQFF.

This clonotype was recorded at least ten times. The CDR3, as DNA: TGTGCCAGCAGTTTGGGGGGTAAGGTGAACACTGAAGCTTTCTTT. It yields the protein CASSLGGKVNTEAFF. The chain uses TRBV12-3 or TRBV12-4 and TRBJ1-1; D may be TRBD1 (5 bases). The length of the CDR3 is 15 residues. V lost 3 bases and J lost 0, with 11 bases in between.

In this sample, this clonotype turned up many times. At one end, the junction sequence differs from germline, possibly due to a read error. The chain has TRBV5-1 and TRBJ1-4; TRBD1 matches at 7 bases. There are 19 residues in the CDR3. Germline V lookup: CDR1 SGHRS, CDR2 YFSETQ. The CDR3 region has the DNA TGTGCCAGCAGCTCCCGGTGGACAGGCTCGAAGGGCGCTAATGAAAAACTGTTTTTT. Amino acid sequence: CASSSRWTGSKGANEKLFF.